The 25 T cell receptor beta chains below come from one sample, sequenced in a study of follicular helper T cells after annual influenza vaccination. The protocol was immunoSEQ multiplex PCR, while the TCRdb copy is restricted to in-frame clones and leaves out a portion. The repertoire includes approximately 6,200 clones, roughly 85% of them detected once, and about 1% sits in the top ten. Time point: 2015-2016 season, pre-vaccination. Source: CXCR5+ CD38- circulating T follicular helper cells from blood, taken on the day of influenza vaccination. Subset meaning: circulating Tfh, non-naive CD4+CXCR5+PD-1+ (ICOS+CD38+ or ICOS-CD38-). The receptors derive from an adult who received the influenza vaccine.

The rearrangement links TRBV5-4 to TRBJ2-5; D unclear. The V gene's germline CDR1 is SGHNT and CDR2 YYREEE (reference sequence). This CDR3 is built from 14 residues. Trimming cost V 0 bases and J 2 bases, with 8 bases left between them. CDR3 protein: CASSLGLFQETQYF. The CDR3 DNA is TGTGCCAGCAGCTTGGGCTTATTTCAAGAGACCCAGTACTTC. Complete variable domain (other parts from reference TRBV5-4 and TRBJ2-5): ETGVTQSPTHLIKTRGQQVTLRCSSQSGHNTVSWYQQALGQGPQFIFQYYREEENGRGNFPPRFSGLQFPNYSSELNVNALELDDSALYLCASSLGLFQETQYFGPGTRLLVL.

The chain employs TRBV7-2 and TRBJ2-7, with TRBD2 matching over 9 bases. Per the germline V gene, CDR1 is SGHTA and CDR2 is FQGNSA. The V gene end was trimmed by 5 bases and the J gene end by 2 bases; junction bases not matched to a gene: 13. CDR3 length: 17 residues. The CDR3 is CASSPSHRSGSTYEQYF. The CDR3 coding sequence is TGTGCCAGCAGCCCATCCCACCGTAGCGGGAGCACCTACGAGCAGTACTTC.

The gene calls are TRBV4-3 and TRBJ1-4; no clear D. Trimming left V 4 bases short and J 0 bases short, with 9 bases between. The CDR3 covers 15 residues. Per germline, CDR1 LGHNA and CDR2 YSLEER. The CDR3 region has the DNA TGCGCCAGCAGCCTTTCCGTGGCAACTAATGAAAAACTGTTTTTT. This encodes CASSLSVATNEKLFF.

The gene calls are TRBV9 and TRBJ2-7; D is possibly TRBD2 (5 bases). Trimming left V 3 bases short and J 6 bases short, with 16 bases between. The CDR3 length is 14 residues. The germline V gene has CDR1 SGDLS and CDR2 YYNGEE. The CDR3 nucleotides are TGTGCCAGCAGCGCGCAAGCACTAGGAACCGAGCAGTACTTC. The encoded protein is CASSAQALGTEQYF.

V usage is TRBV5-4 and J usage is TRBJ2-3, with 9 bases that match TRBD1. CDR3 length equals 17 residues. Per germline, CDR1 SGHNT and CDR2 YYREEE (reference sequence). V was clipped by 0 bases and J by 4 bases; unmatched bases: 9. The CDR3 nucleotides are TGTGCCAGCAGCTTGGGAGCCCCGGGACAGGGTGCAGATACGCAGTATTTT. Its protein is CASSLGAPGQGADTQYF.

Written as DNA, the CDR3 is TGCGCCAGCAGCTACGACAGTTCAACCCCGGGGGGAGAGCAGTTCTTC. It encodes CASSYDSSTPGGEQFF. The chain couples TRBV5-1 to TRBJ2-1, with TRBD2 matching 7 bases. Germline-derived CDR1 and CDR2 are SGHRS and YFSETQ. V lost 3 bases to trimming and J lost 10 bases; unmatched junction nucleotides: 16. This CDR3 has 16 amino acids.

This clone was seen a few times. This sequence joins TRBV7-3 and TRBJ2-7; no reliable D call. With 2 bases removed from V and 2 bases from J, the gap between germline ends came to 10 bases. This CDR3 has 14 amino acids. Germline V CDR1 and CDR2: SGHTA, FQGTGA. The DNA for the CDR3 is TGTGCCAGCAGCTTAGACGGATCCACCTACGAGCAGTACTTC. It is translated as CASSLDGSTYEQYF.

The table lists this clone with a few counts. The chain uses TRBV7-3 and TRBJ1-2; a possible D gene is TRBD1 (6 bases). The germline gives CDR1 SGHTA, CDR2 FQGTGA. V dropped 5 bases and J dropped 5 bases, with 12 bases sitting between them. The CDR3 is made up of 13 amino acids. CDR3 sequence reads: CASSPQGGYGYTF. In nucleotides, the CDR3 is TGTGCCAGCAGCCCTCAAGGGGGTTATGGCTACACCTTC.

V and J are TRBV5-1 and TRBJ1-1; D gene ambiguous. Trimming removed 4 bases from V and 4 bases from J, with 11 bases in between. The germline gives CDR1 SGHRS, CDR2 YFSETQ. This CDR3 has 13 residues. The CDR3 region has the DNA TGCGCCAGCAGCCCTCAGATGCGCACTGAAGCTTTCTTT. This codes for CASSPQMRTEAFF. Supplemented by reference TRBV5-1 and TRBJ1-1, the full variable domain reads KAGVTQTPRYLIKTRGQQVTLSCSPISGHRSVSWYQQTPGQGLQFLFEYFSETQRNKGNFPGRFSGRQFSNSRSEMNVSTLELGDSALYLCASSPQMRTEAFFGQGTRLTVV.

The CDR3 nucleotides are TGTGCCTGGAGTGCCCAAAGCGATCAGCCCCAGCATTTT. This codes for CAWSAQSDQPQHF. The chain uses TRBV30 and TRBJ1-5; D is ambiguous. CDR3 size: 13 residues. The germline CDR1 and CDR2 sequences are GTSNPN and SVGIG (reference sequence). V was pared by 1 base and J by 5 bases, with 9 bases between.

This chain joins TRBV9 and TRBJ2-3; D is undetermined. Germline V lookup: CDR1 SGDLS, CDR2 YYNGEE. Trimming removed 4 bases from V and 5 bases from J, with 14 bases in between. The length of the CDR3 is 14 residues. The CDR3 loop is CASSHDQAVDTQYF. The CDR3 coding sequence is TGTGCCAGCAGCCACGACCAGGCGGTAGATACGCAGTATTTT.

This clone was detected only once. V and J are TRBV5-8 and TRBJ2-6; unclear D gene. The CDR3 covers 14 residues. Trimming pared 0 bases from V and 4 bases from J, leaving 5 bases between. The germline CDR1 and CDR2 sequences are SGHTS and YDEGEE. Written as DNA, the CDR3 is TGTGCCAGCAGCTTGGGTCCGGGGGCCAACGTCCTGACTTTC. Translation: CASSLGPGANVLTF.

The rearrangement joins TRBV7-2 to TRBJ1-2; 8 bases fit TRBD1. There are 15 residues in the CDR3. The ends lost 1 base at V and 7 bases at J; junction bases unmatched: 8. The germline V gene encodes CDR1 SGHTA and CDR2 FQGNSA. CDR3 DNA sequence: TGTGCCAGCAGCTTAGGGGCAGGGGGCGCCGTTGGCTACACCTTC. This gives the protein CASSLGAGGAVGYTF. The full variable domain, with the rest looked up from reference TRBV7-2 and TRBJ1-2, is GAGVSQSPSNKVTEKGKDVELRCDPISGHTALYWYRQSLGQGLEFLIYFQGNSAPDKSGLPSDRFSAERTGGSVSTLTIQRTQQEDSAVYLCASSLGAGGAVGYTFGSGTRLTVV.

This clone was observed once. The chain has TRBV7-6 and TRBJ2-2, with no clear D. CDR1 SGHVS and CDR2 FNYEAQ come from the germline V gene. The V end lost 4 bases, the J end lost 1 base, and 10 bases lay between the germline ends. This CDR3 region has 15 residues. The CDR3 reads CASSSDWVNTGELFF. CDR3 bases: TGTGCCAGCAGCTCCGACTGGGTGAACACCGGGGAGCTGTTTTTT. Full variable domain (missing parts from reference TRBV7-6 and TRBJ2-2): GAGVSQSPRYKVTKRGQDVALRCDPISGHVSLYWYRQALGQGPEFLTYFNYEAQQDKSGLPNDRFSAERPEGSISTLTIQRTEQRDSAMYRCASSSDWVNTGELFFGEGSRLTVL.

CDR3 residues: CATSRDRLAGEQFF. For the CDR3, the DNA is TGTGCCACCAGCAGAGATCGGCTAGCGGGTGAGCAGTTCTTC. The chain links TRBV15 to TRBJ2-1; TRBD2 matches at 8 bases. The CDR3 has 14 residues. Germline CDR1 is LNHNV and CDR2 is YYDKDF (reference sequence). V was clipped by 0 bases and J by 9 bases; unmatched bases: 4.

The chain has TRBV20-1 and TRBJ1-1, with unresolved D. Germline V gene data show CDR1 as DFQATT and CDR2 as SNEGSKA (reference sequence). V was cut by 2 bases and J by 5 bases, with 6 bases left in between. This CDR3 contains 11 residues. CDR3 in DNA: TGCAGTGCTAGAAGGGAAACTGAAGCTTTCTTT. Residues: CSARRETEAFF.

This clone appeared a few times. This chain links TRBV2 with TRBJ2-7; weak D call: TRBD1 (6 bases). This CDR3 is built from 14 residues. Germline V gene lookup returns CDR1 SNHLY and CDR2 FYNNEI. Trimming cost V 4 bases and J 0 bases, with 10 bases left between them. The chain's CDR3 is CASSARTVSYEQYF. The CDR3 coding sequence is TGTGCCAGCAGTGCTCGGACAGTCTCCTACGAGCAGTACTTC.

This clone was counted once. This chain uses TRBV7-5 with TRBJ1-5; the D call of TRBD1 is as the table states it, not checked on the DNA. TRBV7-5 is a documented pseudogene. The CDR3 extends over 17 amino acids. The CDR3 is CARSLDWTGDSNQPQHF. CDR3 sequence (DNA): TGTGCCAGAAGCTTAGATTGGACAGGGGATAGCAATCAGCCCCAGCATTTT.

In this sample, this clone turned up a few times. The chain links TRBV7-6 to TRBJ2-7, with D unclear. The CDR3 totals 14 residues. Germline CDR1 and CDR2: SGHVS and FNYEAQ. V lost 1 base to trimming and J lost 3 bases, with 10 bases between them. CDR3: CASSLVGNNYEQYF. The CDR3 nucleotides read TGTGCCAGCAGCTTAGTAGGGAATAACTACGAGCAGTACTTC.

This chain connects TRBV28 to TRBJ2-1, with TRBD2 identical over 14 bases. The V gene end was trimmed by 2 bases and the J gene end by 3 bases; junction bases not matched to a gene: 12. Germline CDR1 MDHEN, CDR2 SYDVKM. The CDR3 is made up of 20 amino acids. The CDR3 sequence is CASSLKGGTSGRLLYNEQFF. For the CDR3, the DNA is TGTGCCAGCAGTTTAAAAGGAGGGACTAGCGGGAGACTCCTCTACAATGAGCAGTTCTTC. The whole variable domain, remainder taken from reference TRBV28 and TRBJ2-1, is DVKVTQSSRYLVKRTGEKVFLECVQDMDHENMFWYRQDPGLGLRLIYFSYDVKMKEKGDIPEGYSVSREKKERFSLILESASTNQTSMYLCASSLKGGTSGRLLYNEQFFGPGTRLTVL.

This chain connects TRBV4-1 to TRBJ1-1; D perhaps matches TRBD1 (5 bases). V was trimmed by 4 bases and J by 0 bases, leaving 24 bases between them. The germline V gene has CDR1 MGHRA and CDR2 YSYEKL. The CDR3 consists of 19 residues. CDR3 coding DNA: TGCGCCAGCAGCCGAACAGCCGGGACCACACTTAATATGAACACTGAAGCTTTCTTT. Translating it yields CASSRTAGTTLNMNTEAFF.

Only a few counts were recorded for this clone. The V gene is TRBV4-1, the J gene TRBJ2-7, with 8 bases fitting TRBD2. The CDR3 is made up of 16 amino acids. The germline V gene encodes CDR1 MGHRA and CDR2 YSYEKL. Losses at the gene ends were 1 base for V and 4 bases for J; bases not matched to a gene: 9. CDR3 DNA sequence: TGCGCCAGCAGCCAAGGGGTGACGGGAGGGTTTTACGAGCAGTACTTC. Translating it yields CASSQGVTGGFYEQYF.

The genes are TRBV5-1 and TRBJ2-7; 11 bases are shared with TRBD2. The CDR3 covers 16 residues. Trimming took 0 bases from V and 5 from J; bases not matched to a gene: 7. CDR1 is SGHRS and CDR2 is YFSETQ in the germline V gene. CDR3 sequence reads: CASSLASGTSGHEQYF. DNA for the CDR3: TGCGCCAGCAGCTTGGCCTCTGGGACTAGCGGCCACGAGCAGTACTTC.

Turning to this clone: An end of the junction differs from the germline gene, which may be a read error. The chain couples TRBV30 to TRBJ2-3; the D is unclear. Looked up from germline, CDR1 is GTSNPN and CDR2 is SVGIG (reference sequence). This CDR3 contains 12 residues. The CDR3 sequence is CAWSRIGGRLHF. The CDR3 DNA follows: TGTGCCTGGAGTCGTATTGGCGGACGTTTACATTTT.

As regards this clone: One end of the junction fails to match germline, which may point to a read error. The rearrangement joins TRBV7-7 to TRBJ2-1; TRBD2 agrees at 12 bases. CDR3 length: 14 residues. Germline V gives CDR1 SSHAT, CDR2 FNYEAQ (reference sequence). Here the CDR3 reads CASSSGLAGTEQFF. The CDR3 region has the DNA TGTGCTAGCAGCTCAGGACTAGCGGGAACTGAGCAGTTCTTC.